This T cell receptor (beta chain) is drawn from a study of PD-1 blockade in classical Hodgkin lymphoma. Study-level points and caveats: Significant TCR diversity gains by C4D1 occurred in CD4+ but not CD8+ cells.

Relapses following autologous stem cell transplantation were seen in all patients, with brentuximab vedotin exposure varying. Turning to this clone: The antigen remains undetermined.

Method: immunoSEQ multiplex PCR; TCRdb's copy keeps in-frame clones and lacks some. The table has fewer than 4,500 clones, 66% seen once; the top ten hold 9.5%. Trimming removed 5 bases from V and 4 bases from J; junction bases left unmatched: 2. Germline V CDR1 and CDR2: SGHAT, FQNNGV. CDR3 length: 13 amino acids. This rearrangement joins TRBV11-2 to TRBJ2-1, with 7 bases fitting TRBD1. This sequence was found in a human donor with classical Hodgkin lymphoma. Sequencing was performed on peripheral blood mononuclear cells (PBMCs), taken before the second cycle of nivolumab. The CDR3 spells CASSTGAYNEQFF. Here the CDR3 DNA reads TGTGCCAGCAGCACAGGGGCGTACAATGAGCAGTTCTTC.